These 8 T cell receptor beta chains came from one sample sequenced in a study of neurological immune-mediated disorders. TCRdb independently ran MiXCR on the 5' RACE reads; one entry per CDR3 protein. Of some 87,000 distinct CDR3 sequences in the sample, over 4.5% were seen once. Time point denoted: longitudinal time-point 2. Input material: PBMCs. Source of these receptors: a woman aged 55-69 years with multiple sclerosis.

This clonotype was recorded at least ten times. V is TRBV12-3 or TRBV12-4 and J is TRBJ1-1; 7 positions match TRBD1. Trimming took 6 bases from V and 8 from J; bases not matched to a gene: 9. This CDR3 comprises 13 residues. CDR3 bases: TGTGCCAGCAGCACCCACGGACAGGCCGAAGCTTTCTTT. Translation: CASSTHGQAEAFF.

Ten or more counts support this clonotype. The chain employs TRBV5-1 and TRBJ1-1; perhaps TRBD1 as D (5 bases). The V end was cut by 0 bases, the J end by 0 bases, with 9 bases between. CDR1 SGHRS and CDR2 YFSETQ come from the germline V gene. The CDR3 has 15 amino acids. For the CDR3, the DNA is TGCGCCAGCAGCTTGGGCCAGGGCGTGAACACTGAAGCTTTCTTT. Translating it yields CASSLGQGVNTEAFF.

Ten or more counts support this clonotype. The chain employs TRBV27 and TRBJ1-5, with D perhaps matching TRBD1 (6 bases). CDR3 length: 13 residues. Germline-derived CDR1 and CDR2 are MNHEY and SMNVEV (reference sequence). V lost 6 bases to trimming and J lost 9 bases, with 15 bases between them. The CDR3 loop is CASSYRDKMPQHF. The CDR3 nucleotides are TGTGCCAGCAGCTACAGGGATAAGATGCCCCAGCATTTT.

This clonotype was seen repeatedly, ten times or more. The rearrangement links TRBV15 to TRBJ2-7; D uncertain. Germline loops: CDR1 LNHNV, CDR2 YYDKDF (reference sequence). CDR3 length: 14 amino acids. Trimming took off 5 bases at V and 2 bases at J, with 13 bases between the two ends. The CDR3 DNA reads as TGTGCCACCAGCGGTAGCAGTACCCCCTACGAGCAGTACTTC. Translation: CATSGSSTPYEQYF.

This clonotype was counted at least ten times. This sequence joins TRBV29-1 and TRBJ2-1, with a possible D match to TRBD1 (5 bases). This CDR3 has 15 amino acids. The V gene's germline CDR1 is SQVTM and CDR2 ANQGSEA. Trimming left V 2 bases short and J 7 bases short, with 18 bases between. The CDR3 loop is CSVEPETDLWNEQFF. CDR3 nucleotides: TGCAGCGTTGAACCTGAGACAGACCTCTGGAATGAGCAGTTCTTC.

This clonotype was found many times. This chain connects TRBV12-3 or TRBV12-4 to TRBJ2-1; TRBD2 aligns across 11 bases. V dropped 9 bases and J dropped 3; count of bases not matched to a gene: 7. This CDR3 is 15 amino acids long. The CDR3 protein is CASSGLAGGYNEQFF. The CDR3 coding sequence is TGTGCCAGTTCCGGTCTAGCGGGGGGCTACAATGAGCAGTTCTTC.

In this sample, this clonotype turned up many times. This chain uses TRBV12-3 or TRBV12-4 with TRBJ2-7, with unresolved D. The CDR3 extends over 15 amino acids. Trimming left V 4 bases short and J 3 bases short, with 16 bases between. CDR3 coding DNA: TGTGCCAGCAGTTCCTTCCTAGAGCTGGGCTACGAGCAGTACTTC. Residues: CASSSFLELGYEQYF.

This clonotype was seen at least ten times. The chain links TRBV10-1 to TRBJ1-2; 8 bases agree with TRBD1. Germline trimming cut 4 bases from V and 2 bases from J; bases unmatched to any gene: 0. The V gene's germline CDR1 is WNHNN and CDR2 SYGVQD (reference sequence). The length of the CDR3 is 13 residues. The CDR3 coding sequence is TGCGCCAGCAGTGGACAGGGGAACTATGGCTACACCTTC. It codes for CASSGQGNYGYTF.